This T cell receptor (gamma chain) was recovered during a study of gamma-delta chains in newborns, infants, children. Study at large: Microbial exposure reportedly drives polyclonal innate γδ T cell expansion after birth.

Germline CDR1 is EGSTGY and CDR2 is YDSYTSSV. V dropped 3 bases and J dropped 9; count of bases not matched to a gene: 5. This CDR3 has 11 amino acids. TCRdb re-identified clones in the reads via CATT. The repertoire holds roughly 540 gamma-chain clones, with just under 3% as singletons. By share of the sample, this clone is large (0.1 to 1%). This specimen includes other DNA sequences encoding the same CDR3. This receptor was identified in a child who was a newborn, infant or young child, either healthy, febrile or measles-vaccinated (not recorded which). The genes are TRGV4 and TRGJ1 or TRGJ2. Specimen: blood. CDR3 in amino acids: CATWDMGKKLF. In DNA form, the CDR3 reads TGTGCCACCTGGGATATGGGTAAGAAACTCTTT.